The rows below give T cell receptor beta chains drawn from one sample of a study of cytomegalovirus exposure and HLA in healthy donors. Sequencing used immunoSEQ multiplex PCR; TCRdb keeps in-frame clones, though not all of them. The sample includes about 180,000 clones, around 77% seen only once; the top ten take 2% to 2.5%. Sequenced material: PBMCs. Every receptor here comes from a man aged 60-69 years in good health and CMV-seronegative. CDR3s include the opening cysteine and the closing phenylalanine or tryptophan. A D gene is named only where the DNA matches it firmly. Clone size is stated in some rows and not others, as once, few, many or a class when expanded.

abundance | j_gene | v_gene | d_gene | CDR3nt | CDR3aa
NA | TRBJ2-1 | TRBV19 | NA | TGTGCCAGTAGTATAGCGGCGGGTGCCTACAATGAGCAGTTCTTC | CASSIAAGAYNEQFF
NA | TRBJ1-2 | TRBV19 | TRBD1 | TGTGCCAGTACGCCAGAGGACAGGGGAGTCAGGGGCTACACCTTC | CASTPEDRGVRGYTF
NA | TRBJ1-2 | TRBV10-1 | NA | TGCGCCAGCAGTGAACAGTCATTTTATGGCTACACCTTC | CASSEQSFYGYTF
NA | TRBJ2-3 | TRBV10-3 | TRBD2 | TGTGCCGTTCGGACGCGGGAGTCAGATACGCAGTATTTT | CAVRTRESDTQYF
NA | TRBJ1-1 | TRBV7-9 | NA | TGTGCCAGCAGCTTACGGTCGGGAGACACTGAAGCTTTCTTT | CASSLRSGDTEAFF
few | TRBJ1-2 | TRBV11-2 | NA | TGTGCCAGCAGCGGACACTCCGCCGGGGGCTACACCTTC | CASSGHSAGGYTF
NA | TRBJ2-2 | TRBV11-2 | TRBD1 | TGTGCCAGCAGCGCCGGACAGGGGGCTTCTGGGGAGCTGTTTTTT | CASSAGQGASGELFF
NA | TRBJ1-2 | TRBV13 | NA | TGTGCCACCACTGCGAGGTGTAGCTATGGCTACACCTTC | CATTARCSYGYTF
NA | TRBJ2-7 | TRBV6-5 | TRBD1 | TGTGCCAGCCTCGACAGGGGGTACGAGCAGTACTTC | CASLDRGYEQYF
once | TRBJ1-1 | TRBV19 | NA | TGTGCCAGTTCTACTCAGGGGAACACTGAAGCTTTCTTT | CASSTQGNTEAFF
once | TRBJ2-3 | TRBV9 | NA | TGTGCCAGCAGCGCGTCTGTTGGCCGGGGAGATACGCAGTATTTT | CASSASVGRGDTQYF
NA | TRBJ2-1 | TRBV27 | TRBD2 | TGTGCCAGCAGTTTGCCCCAGCGGGAGGGCTACAATGAGCAGTTCTTC | CASSLPQREGYNEQFF
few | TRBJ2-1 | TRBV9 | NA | TGTGCCAGCAGCGCAGAACAGGGTACCTACAATGAGCAGTTCTTC | CASSAEQGTYNEQFF
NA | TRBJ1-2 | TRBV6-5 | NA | TGTGCCAGCAGCCCAGTCGAGAGGGAATTACATGGCTACACCTTC | CASSPVERELHGYTF
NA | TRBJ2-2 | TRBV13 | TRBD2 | TGTGCCAGCAGCCGAACTAGCGGGAGGGCCGGGGAGCTGTTTTTT | CASSRTSGRAGELFF
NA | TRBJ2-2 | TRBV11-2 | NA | TGTGCCAGCAGAGAACCGGCGAACACCGGGGAGCTGTTTTTT | CASREPANTGELFF
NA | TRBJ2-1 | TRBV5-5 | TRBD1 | TGTGCCAGCAGCTTGGACAGGGGTTCCTACAATGAGCAGTTCTTC | CASSLDRGSYNEQFF
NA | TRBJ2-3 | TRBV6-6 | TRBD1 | TGTGCCAGCAGCGCGGGACAGGCGACGCAGTATTTT | CASSAGQATQYF